Below, 14 T cell receptor beta chains from the same sample are listed, as sequenced in a study of blood T cell repertoires in COVID-19. Here immunoSEQ multiplex PCR was the method, and the copy in TCRdb shows in-frame clones only, minus some. This sample has under 500,000 clones, with more than 85% found just once. What was sequenced was peripheral blood. These receptors were obtained from a woman in her twenties or thirties with acute or convalescent COVID-19.

The rearrangement uses TRBV2 and TRBJ2-2; possible D gene TRBD2, 5 bases. The CDR3 consists of 14 residues. Trimming took off 6 bases at V and 6 bases at J, with 14 bases between the two ends. Germline V gene sequence: CDR1 SNHLY, CDR2 FYNNEI. This CDR3 reads CASREGWGAGELFF. The CDR3 nucleotides are TGTGCCAGCAGAGAGGGCTGGGGAGCCGGGGAGCTGTTTTTT.

The chain couples TRBV4-1 to TRBJ2-7, with D possibly TRBD1 on 5 matching bases. Trimming cost V 1 base and J 1 base, with 8 bases left between them. This CDR3 is 14 amino acids long. Germline V gene lookup returns CDR1 MGHRA and CDR2 YSYEKL. The CDR3 DNA reads TGCGCCAGCAGCCAAGGGAAGGGGTCCTACGAGCAGTACTTC. Translated, it gives CASSQGKGSYEQYF.

The chain joins TRBV7-8 to TRBJ1-5; D is ambiguous. The ends were cut back, 5 bases at V and 5 bases at J, with 13 bases in the middle. This CDR3 is 14 amino acids long. Germline V lookup: CDR1 SGHVS, CDR2 FQNEAQ. This CDR3 is CASSRGMTDQPQHF. For the CDR3, the DNA is TGTGCCAGCAGCCGAGGGATGACTGATCAGCCCCAGCATTTT. The full variable domain, in which reference TRBV7-8 and TRBJ1-5 provide the parts outside the CDR3, is GAGVSQSPRYKVAKRGQDVALRCDPISGHVSLFWYQQALGQGPEFLTYFQNEAQLDKSGLPSDRFFAERPEGSVSTLKIQRTQQEDSAVYLCASSRGMTDQPQHFGDGTRLSIL.

The V and J genes are TRBV2 and TRBJ1-2; 7 nucleotides line up with TRBD1. Germline loops: CDR1 SNHLY, CDR2 FYNNEI. Trimming at V came to 10 bases and at J to 5 bases, leaving 10 bases not matched to a gene. The CDR3 runs to 13 residues. CDR3 bases: TGTGCCAACCAAAACGACAGGGTGTATGGCTACACCTTC. This encodes CANQNDRVYGYTF.

The chain is built from TRBV29-1 and TRBJ1-2; no clear D. V was pared by 3 bases and J by 2 bases, with 10 bases between. In germline, CDR1 is SQVTM, CDR2 ANQGSEA. CDR3 length equals 13 residues. The CDR3 sequence is CSVDVQNNYGYTF. The CDR3 DNA follows: TGCAGCGTTGACGTACAGAACAACTATGGCTACACCTTC.

The rearrangement links TRBV3-1 (or the pseudogene TRBV3-2) to TRBJ1-1; D is possibly TRBD1 (5 bases). Germline values: CDR1 LGHDT, CDR2 YNNKEL (reference sequence). Trimming shortened V by 6 bases and J by 4 bases, and 15 bases separated the two germline ends. The CDR3 covers 14 residues. CDR3 DNA: TGTGCCAGCAGTCGAAAAGGGAGGGGCACTGAAGCTTTCTTT. It specifies CASSRKGRGTEAFF.

This chain joins TRBV6-5 and TRBJ1-4, with D maybe TRBD1 (6 bases). The V end was cut by 6 bases, the J end by 1 base, with 12 bases between. Germline V lookup: CDR1 MNHEY, CDR2 SVGAGI. This CDR3 region has 15 residues. In DNA, the CDR3 is TGTGCCAGCAGATACCTCAGGGGAACTAATGAAAAACTGTTTTTT. This gives the protein CASRYLRGTNEKLFF.

V gene TRBV11-2 combines with J gene TRBJ2-1; D is undetermined. Germline loops: CDR1 SGHAT, CDR2 FQNNGV. Trimming removed 5 bases from V and 5 bases from J, with 7 bases in between. This CDR3 contains 12 residues. The DNA of the CDR3 is TGTGCCAGCAGCGTCTCGGACAATGAGCAGTTCTTC. Translating gives CASSVSDNEQFF.

The V call is TRBV6-1, the J call TRBJ2-1, with 12 bases lining up with TRBD1. The germline gives CDR1 MNHNS, CDR2 SASEGT. J was trimmed by 9 bases and V by 3 bases; bases with no gene match: 9. This CDR3 is 16 amino acids long. The CDR3 DNA reads TGTGCCAGCAGTGATTTCGGGACAGGGGGCGCGGGTGAGCAGTTCTTC. Protein: CASSDFGTGGAGEQFF.

CDR3 coding DNA: TGTGCCACCACCGGGACTAGCACAGATACGCAGTATTTT. It translates to CATTGTSTDTQYF. V is TRBV24-1 and J is TRBJ2-3, with TRBD2 as a possible D gene (6 bases). Germline-derived CDR1 and CDR2 are KGHDR and SFDVKD. Trimming took off 8 bases at V and 0 bases at J, with 8 bases between the two ends. This CDR3 is built from 13 residues.

The rearrangement uses TRBV29-1 and TRBJ2-5; D call uncertain. The CDR3 spans 10 residues. Deletions cut 8 bases from V and 4 bases from J, with 8 bases between. The V gene's germline CDR1 is SQVTM and CDR2 ANQGSEA. The CDR3 DNA reads TGCAGCCCCGTCCCAGAGACCCAGTACTTC. Protein: CSPVPETQYF.

CDR3: CASSLLQGRAEAFF. In nucleotides, the CDR3 is TGTGCCAGCAGCCTATTACAGGGAAGGGCCGAAGCTTTCTTT. The J gene is TRBJ1-1, the V gene TRBV7-9, with D perhaps TRBD1 (6 bases). Germline V gene data show CDR1 as SEHNR and CDR2 as FQNEAQ (reference sequence). V was cut by 5 bases and J by 8 bases, with 18 bases left in between. The CDR3 has 14 residues.

The chain is built from TRBV4-1 and TRBJ2-6; 7 bases are shared with TRBD1. The CDR3 is made up of 18 amino acids. V was clipped by 6 bases and J by 6 bases; unmatched bases: 17. Germline V gives CDR1 MGHRA, CDR2 YSYEKL. The CDR3 is CASRPRTGASSSANVLTF. CDR3 nucleotide sequence: TGCGCCAGCAGACCTAGAACAGGGGCCTCCTCTTCGGCCAACGTCCTGACTTTC.

The chain joins TRBV11-3 to TRBJ1-1; no firm D call. Germline CDR1 and CDR2: SGHNT and YENEEA. Trimming cost V 6 bases and J 2 bases, with 10 bases left between them. The CDR3 covers 13 residues. The CDR3 sequence: CASSSDLNTEAFF. For the CDR3, the DNA is TGTGCCAGCAGTTCTGACTTAAACACTGAAGCTTTCTTT.